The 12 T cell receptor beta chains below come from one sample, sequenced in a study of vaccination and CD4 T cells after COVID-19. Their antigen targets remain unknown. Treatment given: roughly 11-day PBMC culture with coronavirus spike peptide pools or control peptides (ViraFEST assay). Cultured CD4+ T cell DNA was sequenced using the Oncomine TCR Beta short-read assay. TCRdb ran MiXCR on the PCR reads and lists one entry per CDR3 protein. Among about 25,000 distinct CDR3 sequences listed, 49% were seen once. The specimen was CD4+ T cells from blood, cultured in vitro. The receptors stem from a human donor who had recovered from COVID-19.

The CDR3 loop is CASSFDRGPSETQYF. CDR3 bases: TGTGCCAGCAGCTTCGACAGGGGGCCCTCAGAGACCCAGTACTTC. The chain uses TRBV11-3 and TRBJ2-5; 10 nucleotides line up with TRBD1. CDR3 length: 15 residues. V dropped 3 bases and J dropped 4; count of bases not matched to a gene: 5. Germline V gives CDR1 SGHNT, CDR2 YENEEA.

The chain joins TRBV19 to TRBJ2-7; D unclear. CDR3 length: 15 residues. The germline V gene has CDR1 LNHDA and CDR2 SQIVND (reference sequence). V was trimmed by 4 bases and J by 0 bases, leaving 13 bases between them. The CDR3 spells CASSNAAASSYEQYF. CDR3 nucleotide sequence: TGTGCCAGTAGTAACGCCGCAGCCAGCTCCTACGAGCAGTACTTC.

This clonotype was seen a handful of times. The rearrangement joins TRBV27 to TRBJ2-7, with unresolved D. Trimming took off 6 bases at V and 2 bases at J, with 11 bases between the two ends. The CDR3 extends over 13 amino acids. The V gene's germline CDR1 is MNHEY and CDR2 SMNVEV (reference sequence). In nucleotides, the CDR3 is TGTGCCAGCAGGGGTCGCAATACCTACGAGCAGTACTTC. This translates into CASRGRNTYEQYF.

CDR3 sequence: CASSPRQGQLETQYF. In DNA, the CDR3 is TGTGCCAGCAGCCCTAGACAGGGACAATTAGAGACCCAGTACTTC. The V call is TRBV7-8, the J call TRBJ2-5; 7 nucleotides agree with TRBD1. CDR1 and CDR2 (germline): SGHVS, FQNEAQ. The V segment lost 5 bases and the J segment 4 bases; nucleotides outside the gene matches: 10. The CDR3 consists of 15 residues.

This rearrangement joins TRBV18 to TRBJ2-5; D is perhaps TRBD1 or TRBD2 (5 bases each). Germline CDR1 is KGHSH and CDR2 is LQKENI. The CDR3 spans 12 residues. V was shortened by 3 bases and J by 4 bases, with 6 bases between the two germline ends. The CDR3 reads CASSPGRETQYF. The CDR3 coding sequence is TGTGCCAGCTCACCGGGACGAGAGACCCAGTACTTC.

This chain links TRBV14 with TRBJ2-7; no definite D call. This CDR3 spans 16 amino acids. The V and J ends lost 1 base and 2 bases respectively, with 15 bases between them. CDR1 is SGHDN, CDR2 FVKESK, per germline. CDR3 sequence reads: CASSQVSRPNPYEQYF. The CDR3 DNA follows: TGTGCCAGCAGCCAAGTATCCAGGCCCAATCCCTACGAGCAGTACTTC.

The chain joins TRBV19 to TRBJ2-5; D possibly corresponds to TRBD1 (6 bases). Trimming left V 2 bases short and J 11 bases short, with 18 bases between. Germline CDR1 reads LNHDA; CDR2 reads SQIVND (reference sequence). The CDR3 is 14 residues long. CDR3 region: CASSIQGTIGSQYF. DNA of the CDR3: TGTGCCAGTAGTATACAGGGGACCATTGGGTCACAGTACTTC. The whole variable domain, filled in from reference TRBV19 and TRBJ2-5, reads DGGITQSPKYLFRKEGQNVTLSCEQNLNHDAMYWYRQDPGQGLRLIYYSQIVNDFQKGDIAEGYSVSREKKESFPLTVTSAQKNPTAFYLCASSIQGTIGSQYFGPGTRLLVL.

The CDR3: CASSTAGTGQYEQYF. In nucleotides, the CDR3 is TGTGCCAGCAGTACAGCCGGGACAGGGCAATACGAGCAGTACTTC. V gene TRBV28 combines with J gene TRBJ2-7, with 9 nucleotides matching TRBD1. From germline, CDR1 is MDHEN and CDR2 SYDVKM. V lost 5 bases to trimming and J lost 4 bases; unmatched junction nucleotides: 9. The CDR3 contains 15 residues.

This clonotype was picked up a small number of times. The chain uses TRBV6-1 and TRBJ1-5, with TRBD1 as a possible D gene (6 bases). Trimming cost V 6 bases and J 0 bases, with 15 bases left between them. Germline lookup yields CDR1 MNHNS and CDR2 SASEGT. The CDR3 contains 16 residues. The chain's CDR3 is CASRRVQGYSNQPQHF. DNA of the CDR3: TGTGCCAGCAGACGAGTGCAGGGGTATAGCAATCAGCCCCAGCATTTT.

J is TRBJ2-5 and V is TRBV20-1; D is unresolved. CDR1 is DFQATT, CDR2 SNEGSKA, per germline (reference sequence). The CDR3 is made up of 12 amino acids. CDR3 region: CSYYPQTETQYF. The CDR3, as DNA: TGCAGCTATTACCCACAAACCGAGACCCAGTACTTC.

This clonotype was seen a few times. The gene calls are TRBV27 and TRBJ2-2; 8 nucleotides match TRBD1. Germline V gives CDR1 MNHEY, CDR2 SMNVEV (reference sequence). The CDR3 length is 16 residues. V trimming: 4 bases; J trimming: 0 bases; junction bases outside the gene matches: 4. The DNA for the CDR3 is TGTGCCAGCAGTTCCCGGACAGGGACGAACACCGGGGAGCTGTTTTTT. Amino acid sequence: CASSSRTGTNTGELFF.

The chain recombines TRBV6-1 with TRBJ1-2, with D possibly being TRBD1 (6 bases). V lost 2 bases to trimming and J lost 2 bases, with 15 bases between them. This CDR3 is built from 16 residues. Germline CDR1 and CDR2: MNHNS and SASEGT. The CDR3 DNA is TGTGCCAGCAGTGAACCCAACCCAGGACAGAACTATGGCTACACCTTC. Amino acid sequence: CASSEPNPGQNYGYTF.